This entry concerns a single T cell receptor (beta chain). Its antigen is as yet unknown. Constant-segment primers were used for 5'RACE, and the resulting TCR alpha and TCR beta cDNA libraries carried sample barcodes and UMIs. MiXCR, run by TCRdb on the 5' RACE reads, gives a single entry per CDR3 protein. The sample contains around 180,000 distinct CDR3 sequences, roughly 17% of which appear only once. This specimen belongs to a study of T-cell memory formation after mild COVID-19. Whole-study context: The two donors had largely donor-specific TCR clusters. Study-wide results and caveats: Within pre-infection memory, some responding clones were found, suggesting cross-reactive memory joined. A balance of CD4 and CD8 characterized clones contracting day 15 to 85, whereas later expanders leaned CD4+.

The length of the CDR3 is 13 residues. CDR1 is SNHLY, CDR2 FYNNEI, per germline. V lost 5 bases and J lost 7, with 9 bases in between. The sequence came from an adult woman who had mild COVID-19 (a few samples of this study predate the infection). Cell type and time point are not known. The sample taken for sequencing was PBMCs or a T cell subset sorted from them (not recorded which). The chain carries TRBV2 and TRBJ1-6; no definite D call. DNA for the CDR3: TGTGCCAGCAGTCTACGGTTCAATTCACCCCTCCACTTT. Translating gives CASSLRFNSPLHF.